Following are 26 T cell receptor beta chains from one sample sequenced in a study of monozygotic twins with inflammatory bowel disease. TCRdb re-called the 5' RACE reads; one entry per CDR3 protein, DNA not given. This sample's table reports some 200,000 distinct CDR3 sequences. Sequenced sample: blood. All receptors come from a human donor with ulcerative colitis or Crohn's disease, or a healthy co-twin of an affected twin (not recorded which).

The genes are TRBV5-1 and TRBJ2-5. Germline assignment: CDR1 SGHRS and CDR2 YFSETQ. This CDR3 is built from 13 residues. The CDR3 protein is CASSLNAEETQYF. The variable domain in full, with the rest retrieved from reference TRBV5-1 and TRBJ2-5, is KAGVTQTPRYLIKTRGQQVTLSCSPISGHRSVSWYQQTPGQGLQFLFEYFSETQRNKGNFPGRFSGRQFSNSRSEMNVSTLELGDSALYLCASSLNAEETQYFGPGTRLLVL.

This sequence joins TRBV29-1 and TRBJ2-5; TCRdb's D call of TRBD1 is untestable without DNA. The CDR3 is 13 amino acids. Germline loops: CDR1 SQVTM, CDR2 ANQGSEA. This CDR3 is CSVDKGAQETQYF.

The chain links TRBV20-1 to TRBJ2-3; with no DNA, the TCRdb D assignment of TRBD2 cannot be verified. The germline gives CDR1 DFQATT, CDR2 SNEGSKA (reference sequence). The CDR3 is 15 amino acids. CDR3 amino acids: CSAFTGPLGPDTQYF.

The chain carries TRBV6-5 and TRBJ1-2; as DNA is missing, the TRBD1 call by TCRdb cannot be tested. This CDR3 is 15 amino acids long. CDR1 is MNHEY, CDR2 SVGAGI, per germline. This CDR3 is CASSYSGQGMGGYTF.

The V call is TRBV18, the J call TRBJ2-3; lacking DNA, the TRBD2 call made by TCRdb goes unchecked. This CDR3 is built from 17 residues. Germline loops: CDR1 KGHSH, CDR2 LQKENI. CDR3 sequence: CASSLNPAGTFPDTQYF.

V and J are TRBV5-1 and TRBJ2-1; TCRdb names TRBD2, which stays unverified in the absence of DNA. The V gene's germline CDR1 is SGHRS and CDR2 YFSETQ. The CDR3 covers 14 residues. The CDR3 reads CASSFVLLANEQFF.

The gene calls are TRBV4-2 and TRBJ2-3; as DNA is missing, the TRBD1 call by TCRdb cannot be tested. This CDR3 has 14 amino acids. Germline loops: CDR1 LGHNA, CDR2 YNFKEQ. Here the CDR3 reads CASSSRRGEDTQYF.

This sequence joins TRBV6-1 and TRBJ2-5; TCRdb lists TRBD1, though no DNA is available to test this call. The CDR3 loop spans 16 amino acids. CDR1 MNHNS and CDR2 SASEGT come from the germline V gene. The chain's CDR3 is CASSDGVGVRVETQYF.

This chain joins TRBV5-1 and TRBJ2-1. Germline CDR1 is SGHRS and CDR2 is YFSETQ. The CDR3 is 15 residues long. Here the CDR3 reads CASSRRTGMGNEQFF.

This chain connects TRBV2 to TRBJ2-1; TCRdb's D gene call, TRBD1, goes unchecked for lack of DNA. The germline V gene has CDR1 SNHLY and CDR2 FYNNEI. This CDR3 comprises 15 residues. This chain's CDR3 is CASSEVQGAQNEQFF.

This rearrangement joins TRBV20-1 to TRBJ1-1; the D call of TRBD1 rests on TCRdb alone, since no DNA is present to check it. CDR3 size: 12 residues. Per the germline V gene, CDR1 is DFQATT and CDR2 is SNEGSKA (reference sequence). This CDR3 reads CRLTGPGPEAFF.

The CDR3 protein is CASSQDQLAPVGSGELFF. The chain combines TRBV3-1 with TRBJ2-2. The CDR3 spans 18 residues. The germline V gene encodes CDR1 LGHDT and CDR2 YNNKEL (reference sequence).

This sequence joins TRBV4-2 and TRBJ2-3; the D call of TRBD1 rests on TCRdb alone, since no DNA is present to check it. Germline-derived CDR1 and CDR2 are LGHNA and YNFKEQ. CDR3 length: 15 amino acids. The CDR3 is CASSQGQGPGDTQYF.

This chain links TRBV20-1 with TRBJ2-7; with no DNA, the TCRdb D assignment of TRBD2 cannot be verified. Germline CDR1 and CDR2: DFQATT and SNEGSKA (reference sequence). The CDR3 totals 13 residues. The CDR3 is CSAEGTSGYEQYF.

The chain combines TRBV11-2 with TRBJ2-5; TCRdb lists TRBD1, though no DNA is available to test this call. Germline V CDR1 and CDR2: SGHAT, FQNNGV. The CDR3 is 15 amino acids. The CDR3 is CASSSGTVSQETQYF.

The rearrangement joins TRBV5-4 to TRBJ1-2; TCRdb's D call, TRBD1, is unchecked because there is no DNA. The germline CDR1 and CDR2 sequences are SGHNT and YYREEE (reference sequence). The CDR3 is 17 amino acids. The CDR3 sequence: CASSRPGKAGTADGYTF.

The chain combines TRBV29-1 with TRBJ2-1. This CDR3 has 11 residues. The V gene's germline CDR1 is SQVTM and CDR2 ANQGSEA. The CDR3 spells CSVVRNNEQFF.

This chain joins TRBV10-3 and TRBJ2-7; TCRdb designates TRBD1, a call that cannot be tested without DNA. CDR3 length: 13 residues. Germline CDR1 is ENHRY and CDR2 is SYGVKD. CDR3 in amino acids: CAISPTGGYEQYF.

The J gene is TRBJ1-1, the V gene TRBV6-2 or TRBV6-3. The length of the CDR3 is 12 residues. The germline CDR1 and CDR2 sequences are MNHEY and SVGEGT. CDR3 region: CASSYSGPEAFF.

CDR3 region: CASSFLGESPLHF. The V gene is TRBV5-5, the J gene TRBJ1-6; TCRdb outputs TRBD1, but without DNA this stays unchecked. The CDR3 runs 13 residues. Germline values: CDR1 SGHKS, CDR2 YYEKEE (reference sequence).

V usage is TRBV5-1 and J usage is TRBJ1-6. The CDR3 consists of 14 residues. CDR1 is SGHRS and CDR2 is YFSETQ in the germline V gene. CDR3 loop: CASSLVLGRTPLHF.

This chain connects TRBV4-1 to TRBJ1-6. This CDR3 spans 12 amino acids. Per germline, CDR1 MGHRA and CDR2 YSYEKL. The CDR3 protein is CASSQKGSPLHF.

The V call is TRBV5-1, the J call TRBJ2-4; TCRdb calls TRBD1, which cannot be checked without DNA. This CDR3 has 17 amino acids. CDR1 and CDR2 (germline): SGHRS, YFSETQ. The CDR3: CASSSLPSPQRKNIQYF.

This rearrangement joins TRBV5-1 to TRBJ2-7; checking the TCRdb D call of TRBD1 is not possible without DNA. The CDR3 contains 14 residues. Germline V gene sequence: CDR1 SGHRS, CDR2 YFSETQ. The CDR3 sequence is CASSFDNLAGEQYF.

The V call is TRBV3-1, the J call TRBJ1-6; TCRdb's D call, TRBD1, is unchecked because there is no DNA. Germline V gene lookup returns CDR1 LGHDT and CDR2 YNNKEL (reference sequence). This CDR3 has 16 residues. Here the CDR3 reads CASSHPRRGWGSPLHF.

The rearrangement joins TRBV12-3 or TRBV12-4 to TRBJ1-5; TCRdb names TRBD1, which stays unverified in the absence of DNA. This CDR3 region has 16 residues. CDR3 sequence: CASSSGRRGADQPQHF.